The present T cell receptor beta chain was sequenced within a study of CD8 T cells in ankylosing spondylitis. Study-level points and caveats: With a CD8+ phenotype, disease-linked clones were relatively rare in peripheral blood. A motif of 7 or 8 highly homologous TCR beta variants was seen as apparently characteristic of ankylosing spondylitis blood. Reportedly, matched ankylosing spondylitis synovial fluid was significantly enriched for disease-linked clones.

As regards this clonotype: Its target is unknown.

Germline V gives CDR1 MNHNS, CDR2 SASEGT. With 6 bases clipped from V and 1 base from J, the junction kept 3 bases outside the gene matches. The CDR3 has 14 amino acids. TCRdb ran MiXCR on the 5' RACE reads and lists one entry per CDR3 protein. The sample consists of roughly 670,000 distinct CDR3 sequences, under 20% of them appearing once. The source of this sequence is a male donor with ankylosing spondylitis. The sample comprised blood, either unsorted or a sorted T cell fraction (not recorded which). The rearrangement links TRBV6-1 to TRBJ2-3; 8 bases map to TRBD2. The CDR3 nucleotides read TGTGCCAGCAGAACGGGGGGGCGCACAGATACGCAGTATTTT. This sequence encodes CASRTGGRTDTQYF.